The rows below give T cell receptor beta chains drawn from one sample of a study of shared clonotypes between healthy human individuals. TCRdb's copy holds only in-frame clones and misses some; the assay was immunoSEQ multiplex PCR. The top ten clones hold 0.35% to 0.45% of a sample with millions of clones, more than 80% of them seen once. Sequencing was performed on naive CD4+ T cells from PBMCs. These receptors came from a man younger than 35 in good health. Some clones in this sample may be carry-over from other donors' samples. CDR3s leave out the opening cysteine and the closing phenylalanine or tryptophan. The D gene is left open where the match is weak. Some rows mark clone size as missing; the rest say once, few, many or name a class of expanded clone.

length	D	V	size	J	CDR3
13	TRBD1	TRBV4-1	-	TRBJ2-7	ASSQRDRVSYEQY
13	-	TRBV5-8	-	TRBJ1-5	ASSTQGSGNQPQH
13	-	TRBV14	-	TRBJ1-2	ASSQSGWAVDGYT
13	TRBD1	TRBV7-9	-	TRBJ2-2	ASSLVTGDTGELF
13	TRBD1	TRBV6-1	-	TRBJ2-3	ASSVGQGAKDTQY
16	TRBD2	TRBV15	-	TRBJ2-2	ATSRGYSGSEKTGELF
14	-	TRBV5-6	-	TRBJ1-5	ASSWLSAGADQPQH
11	-	TRBV18	once	TRBJ2-7	ASSLSDGYEQY
12	TRBD2	TRBV10-3	-	TRBJ2-3	AIGLAGPTDTQY
12	-	TRBV5-4	-	TRBJ2-3	ASTIEWRTDTQY
13	-	TRBV5-1	-	TRBJ2-1	ASSPAGRSYNEQF
16	TRBD2	TRBV5-4	once	TRBJ2-7	ASSSPPGGTSGSYEQY
9	-	TRBV20-1	-	TRBJ2-5	SAGRDETQY
13	TRBD1	TRBV4-2	-	TRBJ1-3	ASSQQGATGNTIY
9	-	TRBV6-5	-	TRBJ2-3	ASSGADTQY
14	-	TRBV7-3	-	TRBJ2-2	ASSQTWTEGSGELF
13	-	TRBV18	-	TRBJ1-1	ASSPIMAVNTEAF
13	-	TRBV29-1	-	TRBJ1-5	SVAIAGPRNQPQH
12	-	TRBV18	-	TRBJ1-5	ASSPYQGYQPQH
14	-	TRBV5-6	-	TRBJ1-5	ASSSFQTGSNQPQH
15	TRBD1	TRBV27	-	TRBJ2-1	ASTAGQVRRRDNEQF
11	-	TRBV5-5	-	TRBJ1-1	ASSLQGNTEAF